Listed below are T cell receptor beta chains from one sample, sequenced in a study of blood T cells in healthy people across ages. TCRdb reanalysed the 5' RACE reads using MiXCR and keeps one entry per CDR3 protein. The sample shows about 290,000 distinct CDR3 sequences, 25% to 30% of them seen only once. Sequenced material: blood. The receptors were sampled from a woman between 65 and 79 years old in good health. Each CDR3 is given with its conserved first and last residue. The D gene is left open where the match is weak. Not all rows give a size; the values are once, few, many and, for expanded clones, a class.

clone_size	cdr3_length	v_call	j_call	d_call	cdr3_nt	cdr3_aa
few	13	TRBV4-1	TRBJ1-1	.	TGCGCCAGCAGCCAAGAGGGGGGCACTGAAGCTTTCTTT	CASSQEGGTEAFF
.	17	TRBV12-5	TRBJ1-6	.	TGTGCTAGTGGTTTGCTCCCTACCGGGACCCCGAATTCACCCCTCCACTTT	CASGLLPTGTPNSPLHF
many	12	TRBV12-3/TRBV12-4	TRBJ1-4	.	TGTGCCAGCAGTTTAGCAGAGGGAAAACTGTTTTTT	CASSLAEGKLFF
many	16	TRBV2	TRBJ2-5	TRBD2	TGTGCCAGCGCTAGCGGGAGGGCCTCGGTATATGAGACCCAGTACTTC	CASASGRASVYETQYF
few	15	TRBV15	TRBJ1-4	.	TGTGCCACCAGCGGCCGAACAGGGTCTAATGAAAAACTGTTTTTT	CATSGRTGSNEKLFF
few	16	TRBV28	TRBJ2-3	TRBD2	TGTGCCAGCAGTTTACGACTAGCGGGACCGGCAGATACGCAGTATTTT	CASSLRLAGPADTQYF
few	17	TRBV7-2	TRBJ2-3	TRBD2	TGTGCCAGCAGCCAGCGGGGGAGGACTAGCGGGACAGATACGCAGTATTTT	CASSQRGRTSGTDTQYF
few	13	TRBV9	TRBJ2-5	TRBD2	TGTGCCAGCAGCGTAGGTAGCGGGGAGACCCAGTACTTC	CASSVGSGETQYF
.	15	TRBV12-3/TRBV12-4	TRBJ1-6	.	TGTGCCAGCAGTTTACGGGGCCCAAGAGGTTCACCCCTCCACTTT	CASSLRGPRGSPLHF
.	11	TRBV7-9	TRBJ2-2	.	TGTGCCAGCAGCGGGACCGGGGAGCTGTTTTTT	CASSGTGELFF
few	14	TRBV10-3	TRBJ2-5	TRBD2	TGTGCCATCAAAGGGACTAGCGGGAGGGAGACCCAGTACTTC	CAIKGTSGRETQYF
.	14	TRBV19	TRBJ1-5	TRBD1	TGTGCCAGTAGTATCGACAGGGGGGACCAGCCCCAGCATTTT	CASSIDRGDQPQHF
.	20	TRBV6-1	TRBJ1-5	TRBD1	TGTGCCAGCAGTCATATACAGGGGGCTTCTCGCCTCTATAGCAATCAGCCCCAGCATTTT	CASSHIQGASRLYSNQPQHF
few	12	TRBV9	TRBJ1-4	.	TGTGCCAGCAGCGCGGACGGAGAAAAACTGTTTTTT	CASSADGEKLFF
few	12	TRBV6-6	TRBJ2-5	.	TGTGCCAGCTCCCGGGGGCGAGAGACCCAGTACTTC	CASSRGRETQYF
few	16	TRBV21-1	TRBJ2-5	.	TGTGCCAGCAGCAAAGGAGGGACTAGCGGGCCGGAGACCCAGTACTTC	CASSKGGTSGPETQYF
.	14	TRBV18	TRBJ2-7	.	TGTGCCAGCTCACCGGGAGCGAATAACTACGAGCAGTACTTC	CASSPGANNYEQYF
.	15	TRBV6-5	TRBJ1-5	TRBD1	TGTGCCAGTGCGCCGGGACAGGGGTATTATCAGCCCCAGCATTTT	CASAPGQGYYQPQHF
.	14	TRBV28	TRBJ2-3	.	TGTGCCAGCAGTTCCCCCGGTTCCACAGATACGCAGTATTTT	CASSSPGSTDTQYF
many	22	TRBV12-3/TRBV12-4	TRBJ2-2	TRBD2	TGTGCCAGCAGTACCAAATACCCTCTAGCGGGAGGACCCGAAATAAACACCGGGGAGCTGTTTTTT	CASSTKYPLAGGPEINTGELFF
.	15	TRBV20-1	TRBJ2-6	.	TGCAGTGCTAGTCCACAAAGCTCTGGGGCCAACGTCCTGACTTTC	CSASPQSSGANVLTF
.	18	TRBV27	TRBJ2-7	TRBD1	TGTGCCAGCAGTTTTTTAGGGACAGGGGGTCGGGCTACCTACGAGCAGTACTTC	CASSFLGTGGRATYEQYF
.	16	TRBV29-1	TRBJ2-1	.	TGCAGCGTTGAGAGCCAGAGGGGAAGCTCCTACAATGAGCAGTTCTTC	CSVESQRGSSYNEQFF
few	14	TRBV15	TRBJ2-5	.	TGTGCCACCAGCAGGGACCGTGCAAAAGAGACCCAGTACTTC	CATSRDRAKETQYF
.	16	TRBV21-1	TRBJ2-3	.	TGTGCCAGCAGCAAACGTCCAAATAGGAGCACAGATACGCAGTATTTT	CASSKRPNRSTDTQYF
.	15	TRBV7-3	TRBJ2-7	TRBD2	TGTGCCAGCAGCTTAGGAGCGGGAGAGGGGTACGAGCAGTACTTC	CASSLGAGEGYEQYF
many	13	TRBV4-1	TRBJ1-2	.	TGCGCCAGCAGCCAAGTTGTGGGCTATGGCTACACCTTC	CASSQVVGYGYTF
few	14	TRBV28	TRBJ2-5	.	TGTGCCAGCACTGGGCAGGCCCTGGGGGAGACCCAGTACTTC	CASTGQALGETQYF